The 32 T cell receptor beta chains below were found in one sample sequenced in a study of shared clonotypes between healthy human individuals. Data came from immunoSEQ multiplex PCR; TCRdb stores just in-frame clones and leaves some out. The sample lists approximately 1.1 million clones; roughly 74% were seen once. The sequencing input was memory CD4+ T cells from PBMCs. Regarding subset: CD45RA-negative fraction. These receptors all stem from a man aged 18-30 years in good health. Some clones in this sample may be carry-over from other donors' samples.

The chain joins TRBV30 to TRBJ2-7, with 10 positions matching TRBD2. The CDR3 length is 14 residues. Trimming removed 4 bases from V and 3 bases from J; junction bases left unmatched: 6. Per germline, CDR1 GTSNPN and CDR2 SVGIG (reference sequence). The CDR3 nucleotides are TGTGCCTGGACCTTAGCGGGAGGTATCTACGAGCAGTACTTC. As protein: CAWTLAGGIYEQYF.

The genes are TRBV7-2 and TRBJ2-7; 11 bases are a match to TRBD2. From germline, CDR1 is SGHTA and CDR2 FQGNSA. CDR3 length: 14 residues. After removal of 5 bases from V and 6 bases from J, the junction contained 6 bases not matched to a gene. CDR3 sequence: CASSPGLAEPEQYF. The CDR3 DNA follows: TGTGCCAGCAGCCCGGGACTAGCGGAGCCCGAGCAGTACTTC.

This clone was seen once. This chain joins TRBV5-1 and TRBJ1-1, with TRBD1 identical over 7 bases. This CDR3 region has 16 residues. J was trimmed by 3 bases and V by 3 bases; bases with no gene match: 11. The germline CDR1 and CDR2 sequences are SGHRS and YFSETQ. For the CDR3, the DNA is TGCGCCAGCAGCTCGGGACAGCTAAATGGGTACACTGAAGCTTTCTTT. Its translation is CASSSGQLNGYTEAFF.

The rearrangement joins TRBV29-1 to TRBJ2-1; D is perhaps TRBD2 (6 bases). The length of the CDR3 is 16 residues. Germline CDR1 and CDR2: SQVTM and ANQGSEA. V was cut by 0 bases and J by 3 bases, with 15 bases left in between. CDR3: CSVEEISGLVYNEQFF. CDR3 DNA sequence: TGCAGCGTTGAAGAGATTTCGGGACTGGTCTACAATGAGCAGTTCTTC.

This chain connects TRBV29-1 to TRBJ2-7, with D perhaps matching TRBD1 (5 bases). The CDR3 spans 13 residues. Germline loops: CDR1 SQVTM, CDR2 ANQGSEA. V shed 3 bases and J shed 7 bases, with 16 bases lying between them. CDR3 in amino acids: CSVEETGAEEQYF. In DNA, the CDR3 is TGCAGCGTTGAGGAGACTGGGGCAGAAGAGCAGTACTTC.

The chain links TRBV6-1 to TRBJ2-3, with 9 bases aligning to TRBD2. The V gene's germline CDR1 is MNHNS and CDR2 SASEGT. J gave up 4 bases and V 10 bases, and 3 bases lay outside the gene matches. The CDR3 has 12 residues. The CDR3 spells CATRTSADTQYF. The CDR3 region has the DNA TGTGCCACCAGGACTAGCGCAGATACGCAGTATTTT.

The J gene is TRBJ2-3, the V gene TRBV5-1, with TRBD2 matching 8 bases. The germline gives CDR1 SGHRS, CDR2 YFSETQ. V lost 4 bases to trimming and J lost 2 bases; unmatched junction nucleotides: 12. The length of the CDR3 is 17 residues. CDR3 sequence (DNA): TGCGCCAGCAGCGATACCCCGACTAGCGATTACACAGATACGCAGTATTTT. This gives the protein CASSDTPTSDYTDTQYF.

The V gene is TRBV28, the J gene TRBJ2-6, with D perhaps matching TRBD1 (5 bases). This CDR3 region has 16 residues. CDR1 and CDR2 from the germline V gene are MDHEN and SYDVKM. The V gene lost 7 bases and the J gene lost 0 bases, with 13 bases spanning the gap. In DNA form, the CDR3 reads TGTGCCAGCACCTTAGGACAAAACTCTGGGGCCAACGTCCTGACTTTC. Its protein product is CASTLGQNSGANVLTF.

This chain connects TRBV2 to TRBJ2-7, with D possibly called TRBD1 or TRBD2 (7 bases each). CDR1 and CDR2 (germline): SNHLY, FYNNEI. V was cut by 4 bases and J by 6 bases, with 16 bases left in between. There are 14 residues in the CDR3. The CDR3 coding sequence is TGTGCCAGCAGTGCCACGCAGGGGGAGGGCGAGCAGTACTTC. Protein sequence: CASSATQGEGEQYF.

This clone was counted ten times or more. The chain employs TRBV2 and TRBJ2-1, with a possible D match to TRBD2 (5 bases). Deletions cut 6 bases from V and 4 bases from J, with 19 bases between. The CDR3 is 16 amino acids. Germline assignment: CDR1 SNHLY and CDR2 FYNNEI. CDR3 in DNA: TGTGCCAGCAGGGAGGTGCGCCAAGCACCATACAATGAGCAGTTCTTC. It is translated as CASREVRQAPYNEQFF.

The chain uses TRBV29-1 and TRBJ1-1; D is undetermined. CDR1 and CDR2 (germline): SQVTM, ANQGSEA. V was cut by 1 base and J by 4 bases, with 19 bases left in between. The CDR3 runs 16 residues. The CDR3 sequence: CSVEGVMGKHSTEAFF. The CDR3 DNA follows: TGCAGCGTTGAAGGTGTTATGGGGAAACACTCCACTGAAGCTTTCTTT.

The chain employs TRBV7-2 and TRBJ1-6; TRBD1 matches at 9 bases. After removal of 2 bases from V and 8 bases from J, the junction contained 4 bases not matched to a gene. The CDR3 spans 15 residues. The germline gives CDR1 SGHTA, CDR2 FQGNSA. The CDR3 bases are TGTGCCAGCAGCTTAACAGGGGGCCGCGATTCACCCCTCCACTTT. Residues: CASSLTGGRDSPLHF.

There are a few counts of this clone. The CDR3 here is CASTLAGAGDTQYF. CDR3 nucleotides: TGTGCCAGTACCTTAGCGGGAGCAGGAGATACGCAGTATTTT. The chain carries TRBV19 and TRBJ2-3; 9 nucleotides agree with TRBD2. Germline CDR1 LNHDA, CDR2 SQIVND (reference sequence). The V and J ends lost 7 bases and 5 bases, in that order; junction bases with no gene match: 7. The CDR3 is made up of 14 amino acids.

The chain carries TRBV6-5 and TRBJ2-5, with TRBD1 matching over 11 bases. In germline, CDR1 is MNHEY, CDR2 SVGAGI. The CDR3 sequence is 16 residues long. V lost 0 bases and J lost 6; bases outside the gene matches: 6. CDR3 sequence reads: CASSYSFGQGAKTQYF. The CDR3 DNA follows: TGTGCCAGCAGTTACTCCTTCGGACAGGGGGCTAAGACCCAGTACTTC.

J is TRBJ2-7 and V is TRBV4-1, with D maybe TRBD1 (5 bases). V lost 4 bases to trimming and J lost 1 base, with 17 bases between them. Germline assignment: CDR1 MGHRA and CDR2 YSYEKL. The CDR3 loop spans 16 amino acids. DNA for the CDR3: TGCGCCAGCAGCCGATATTCCCCCGACAGTTCCTACGAGCAGTACTTC. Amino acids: CASSRYSPDSSYEQYF.

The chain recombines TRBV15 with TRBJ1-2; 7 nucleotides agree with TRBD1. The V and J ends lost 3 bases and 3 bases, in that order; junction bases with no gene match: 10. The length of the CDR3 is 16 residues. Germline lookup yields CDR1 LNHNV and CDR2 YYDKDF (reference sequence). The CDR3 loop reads CATSRIEGDRDYGYTF. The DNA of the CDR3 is TGTGCCACCAGCAGGATCGAGGGGGACAGAGACTATGGCTACACCTTC. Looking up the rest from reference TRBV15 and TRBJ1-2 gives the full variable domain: DAMVIQNPRYQVTQFGKPVTLSCSQTLNHNVMYWYQQKSSQAPKLLFHYYDKDFNNEADTPDNFQSRRPNTSFCFLDIRSPGLGDTAMYLCATSRIEGDRDYGYTFGSGTRLTVV.

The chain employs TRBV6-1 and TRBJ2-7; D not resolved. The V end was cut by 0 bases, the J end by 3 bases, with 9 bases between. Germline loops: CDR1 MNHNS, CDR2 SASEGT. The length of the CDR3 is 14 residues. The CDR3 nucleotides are TGTGCCAGCAGTGAAGCTGGCCGAGACTACGAGCAGTACTTC. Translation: CASSEAGRDYEQYF.

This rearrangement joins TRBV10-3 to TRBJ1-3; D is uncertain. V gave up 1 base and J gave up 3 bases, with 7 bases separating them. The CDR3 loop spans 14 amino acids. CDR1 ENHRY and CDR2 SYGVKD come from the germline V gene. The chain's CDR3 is CAISEFVSGNTIYF. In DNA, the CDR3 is TGTGCCATCAGTGAGTTCGTCAGTGGAAACACCATATATTTT.

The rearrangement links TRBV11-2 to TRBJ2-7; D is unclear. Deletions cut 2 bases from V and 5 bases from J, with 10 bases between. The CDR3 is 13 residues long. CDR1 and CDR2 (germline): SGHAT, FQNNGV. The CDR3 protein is CASSLSLHNEQYF. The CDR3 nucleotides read TGTGCCAGCAGCTTAAGCCTTCACAACGAGCAGTACTTC. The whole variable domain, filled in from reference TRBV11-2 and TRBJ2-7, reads EAGVAQSPRYKIIEKRQSVAFWCNPISGHATLYWYQQILGQGPKLLIQFQNNGVVDDSQLPKDRFSAERLKGVDSTLKIQPAKLEDSAVYLCASSLSLHNEQYFGPGTRLTVT.

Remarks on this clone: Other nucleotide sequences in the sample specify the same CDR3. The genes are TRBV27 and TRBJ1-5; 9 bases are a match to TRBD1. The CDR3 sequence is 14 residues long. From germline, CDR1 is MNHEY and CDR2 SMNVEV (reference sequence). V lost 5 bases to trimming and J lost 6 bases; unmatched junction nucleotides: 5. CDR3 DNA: TGTGCCAGCAGTCCCCGGGACAGGGTTCAGCCCCAGCATTTT. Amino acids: CASSPRDRVQPQHF.

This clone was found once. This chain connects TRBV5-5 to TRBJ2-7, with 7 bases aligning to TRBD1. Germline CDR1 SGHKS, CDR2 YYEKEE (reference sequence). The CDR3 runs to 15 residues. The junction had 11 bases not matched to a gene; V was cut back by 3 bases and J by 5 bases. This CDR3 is CASSSKKTGSNEQYF. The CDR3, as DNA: TGTGCCAGCAGCTCGAAGAAGACAGGGTCGAACGAGCAGTACTTC.

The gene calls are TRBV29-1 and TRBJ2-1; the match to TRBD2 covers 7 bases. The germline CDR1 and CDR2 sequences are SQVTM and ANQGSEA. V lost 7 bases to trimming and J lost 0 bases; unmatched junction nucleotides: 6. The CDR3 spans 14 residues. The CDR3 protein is CSAPGRGSYNEQFF. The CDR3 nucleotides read TGCAGCGCCCCGGGGAGGGGCTCCTACAATGAGCAGTTCTTC.

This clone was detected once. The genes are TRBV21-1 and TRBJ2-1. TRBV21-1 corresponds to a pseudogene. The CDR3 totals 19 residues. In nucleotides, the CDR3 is TGTGCCAGCAGCAAACCCTATTCGGGGCAGACAGAGGCTTACAATGAGCAGTTCTTC. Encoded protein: CASSKPYSGQTEAYNEQFF.

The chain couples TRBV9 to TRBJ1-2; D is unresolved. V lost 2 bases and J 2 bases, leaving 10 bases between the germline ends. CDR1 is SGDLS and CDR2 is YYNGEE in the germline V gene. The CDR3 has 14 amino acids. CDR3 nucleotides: TGTGCCAGCAGCGTTATAGGGATGAACTATGGCTACACCTTC. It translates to CASSVIGMNYGYTF.

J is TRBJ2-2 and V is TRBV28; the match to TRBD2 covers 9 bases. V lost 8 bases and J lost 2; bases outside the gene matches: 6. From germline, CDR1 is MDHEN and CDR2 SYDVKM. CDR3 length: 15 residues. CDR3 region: CASDSGGLNTGELFF. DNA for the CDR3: TGTGCCAGCGACAGCGGGGGGCTTAACACCGGGGAGCTGTTTTTT.

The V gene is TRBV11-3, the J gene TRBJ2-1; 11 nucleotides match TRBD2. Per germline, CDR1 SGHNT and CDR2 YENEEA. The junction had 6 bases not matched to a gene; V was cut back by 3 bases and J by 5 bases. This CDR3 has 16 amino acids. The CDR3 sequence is CASSFGLAGANNEQFF. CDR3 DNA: TGTGCCAGCAGCTTTGGACTAGCGGGTGCAAACAATGAGCAGTTCTTC.

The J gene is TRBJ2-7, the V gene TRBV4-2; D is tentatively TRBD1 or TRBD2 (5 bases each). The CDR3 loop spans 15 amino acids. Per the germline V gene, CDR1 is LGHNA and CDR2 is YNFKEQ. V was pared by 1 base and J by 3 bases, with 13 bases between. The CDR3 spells CASSQARGLGYEQYF. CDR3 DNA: TGTGCCAGCAGCCAAGCCCGGGGCCTAGGCTACGAGCAGTACTTC.

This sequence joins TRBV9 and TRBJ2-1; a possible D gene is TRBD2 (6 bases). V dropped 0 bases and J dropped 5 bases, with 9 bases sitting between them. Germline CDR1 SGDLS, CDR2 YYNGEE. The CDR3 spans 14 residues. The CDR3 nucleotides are TGTGCCAGCAGCGTAGATTCGGGGGACAATGAGCAGTTCTTC. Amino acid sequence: CASSVDSGDNEQFF.

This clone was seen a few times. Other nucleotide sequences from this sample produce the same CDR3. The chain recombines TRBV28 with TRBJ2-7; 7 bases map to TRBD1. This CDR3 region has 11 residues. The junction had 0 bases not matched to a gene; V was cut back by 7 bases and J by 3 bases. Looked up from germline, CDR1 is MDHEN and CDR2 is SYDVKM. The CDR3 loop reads CASTGGYEQYF. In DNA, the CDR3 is TGTGCCAGCACAGGGGGCTACGAGCAGTACTTC.

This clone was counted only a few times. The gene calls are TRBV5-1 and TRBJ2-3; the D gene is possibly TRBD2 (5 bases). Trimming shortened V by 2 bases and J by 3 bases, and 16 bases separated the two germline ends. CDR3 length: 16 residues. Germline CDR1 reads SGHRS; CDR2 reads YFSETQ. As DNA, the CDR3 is TGCGCCAGCAGCTTCTGGGGAACAACGGGAACAGATACGCAGTATTTT. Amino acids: CASSFWGTTGTDTQYF.

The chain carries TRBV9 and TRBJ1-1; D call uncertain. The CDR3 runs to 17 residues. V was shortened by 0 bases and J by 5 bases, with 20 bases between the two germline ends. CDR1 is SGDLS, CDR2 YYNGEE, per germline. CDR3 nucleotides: TGTGCCAGCAGCGTAGGTTTGCCATCGGGTGGTGGAACTGAAGCTTTCTTT. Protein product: CASSVGLPSGGGTEAFF.

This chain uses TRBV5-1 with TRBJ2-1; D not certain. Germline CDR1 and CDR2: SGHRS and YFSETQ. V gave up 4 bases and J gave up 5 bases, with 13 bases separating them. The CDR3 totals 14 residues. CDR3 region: CASSLSNNDNEQFF. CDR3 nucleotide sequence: TGCGCCAGCAGCCTGAGTAATAATGACAATGAGCAGTTCTTC.